The 10 T cell receptor beta chains below come from one sample, sequenced in a study of T cell responses to AZD1222 COVID-19 vaccine. Sequencing used immunoSEQ multiplex PCR; TCRdb keeps in-frame clones, though not all of them. The sample yields 90,000 or so clones, roughly nine tenths seen once. This specimen was peripheral blood, taken 28 days after the second AZD1222 dose. The receptors come from an adult who received the AZD1222 COVID-19 vaccine.

The rearrangement joins TRBV6-2 or TRBV6-3 to TRBJ1-5; D not certain. This CDR3 region has 17 residues. Germline CDR1 reads MNHEY; CDR2 reads SVGEGT. Trimming cost V 0 bases and J 4 bases, with 16 bases left between them. The DNA of the CDR3 is TGTGCCAGCAGTTACTCGTCAGCGTCATTCCCTAATCAGCCCCAGCATTTT. Protein product: CASSYSSASFPNQPQHF.

The rearrangement links TRBV6-2 or TRBV6-3 to TRBJ1-5; D ambiguous. V lost 2 bases and J 3 bases, leaving 8 bases between the germline ends. Per the germline V gene, CDR1 is MNHEY and CDR2 is SVGEGT. The CDR3 totals 14 residues. The CDR3 nucleotides are TGTGCCAGCAGTTACATAGACGTCAATCAGCCCCAGCATTTT. Its protein is CASSYIDVNQPQHF.

This clone was recorded once. V gene TRBV12-5 combines with J gene TRBJ1-2, with 9 nucleotides matching TRBD1. The CDR3 runs 15 residues. Trimming removed 5 bases from V and 6 bases from J; junction bases left unmatched: 10. Germline CDR1 is LGHNT and CDR2 is FRNRAP. Written as DNA, the CDR3 is TGTGCTAGTGGTCCTGGGACAGGGAGCATCGATGGCTACACCTTC. This translates into CASGPGTGSIDGYTF. Filled out from reference TRBV12-5 and TRBJ1-2, the complete variable domain reads DARVTQTPRHKVTEMGQEVTMRCQPILGHNTVFWYRQTMMQGLELLAYFRNRAPLDDSGMPKDRFSAEMPDATLATLKIQPSEPRDSAVYFCASGPGTGSIDGYTFGSGTRLTVV.

The rearrangement links TRBV13 to TRBJ2-1, with D perhaps matching TRBD1 (6 bases). Germline lookup yields CDR1 PRHDT and CDR2 FYEKMQ (reference sequence). Trimming stripped 0 bases from V and 0 bases from J, with 6 bases between. CDR3 length: 15 residues. CDR3 nucleotide sequence: TGTGCCAGCAGCTTAGGCAGGGGCTCCTACAATGAGCAGTTCTTC. This encodes CASSLGRGSYNEQFF.

The rearrangement joins TRBV19 to TRBJ2-2; TRBD1 or TRBD2 may be the D gene (5 bases each). Germline CDR1 is LNHDA and CDR2 is SQIVND (reference sequence). V shed 5 bases and J shed 2 bases, with 9 bases lying between them. CDR3 size: 14 residues. CDR3 nucleotide sequence: TGTGCCAGTAGTCCGGGACGCAACACCGGGGAGCTGTTTTTT. It specifies CASSPGRNTGELFF.

The chain uses TRBV1 and TRBJ2-5. TRBV1 is assigned pseudogene status. The CDR3 totals 16 residues. CDR3 DNA: TGCACCAGCAGCCACCCTAAGTCAGCTACCCAAGAGACCCAGTACTTC. Amino acids: CTSSHPKSATQETQYF.

The chain has TRBV6-5 and TRBJ2-1; no clear D gene. Germline assignment: CDR1 MNHEY and CDR2 SVGAGI. Trimming shortened V by 6 bases and J by 6 bases, and 9 bases separated the two germline ends. CDR3 length equals 12 residues. CDR3 sequence (DNA): TGTGCCAGCAGAACGGACCTCAATGAGCAGTTCTTC. Protein: CASRTDLNEQFF.

The CDR3 here is CASSGDNNQPQHF. The CDR3 coding sequence is TGTGCCAGCAGTGGGGACAACAATCAGCCCCAGCATTTT. This sequence joins TRBV2 and TRBJ1-5; TRBD1 might be the D (6 bases). The CDR3 sequence is 13 residues long. V was clipped by 4 bases and J by 3 bases, with 7 bases between them. The V gene's germline CDR1 is SNHLY and CDR2 FYNNEI.

The chain combines TRBV6-2 or TRBV6-3 with TRBJ1-1; 7 bases align to TRBD1. Per the germline V gene, CDR1 is MNHEY and CDR2 is SVGEGT. This CDR3 comprises 11 residues. The junction had 3 bases not matched to a gene; V was cut back by 6 bases and J by 8 bases. CDR3 sequence reads: CASSWDREAFF. CDR3 DNA sequence: TGTGCCAGCAGCTGGGACAGAGAAGCTTTCTTT.

The chain uses TRBV5-1 and TRBJ2-7; possibly TRBD1 or TRBD2 for D (5 bases each). This CDR3 has 14 residues. Deletions cut 3 bases from V and 3 bases from J, with 13 bases between. Germline values: CDR1 SGHRS, CDR2 YFSETQ. In nucleotides, the CDR3 is TGCGCCAGCAGCTCAGGATGGGACCGCTACGAGCAGTACTTC. It yields the protein CASSSGWDRYEQYF. The full variable domain, with the rest looked up from reference TRBV5-1 and TRBJ2-7, is KAGVTQTPRYLIKTRGQQVTLSCSPISGHRSVSWYQQTPGQGLQFLFEYFSETQRNKGNFPGRFSGRQFSNSRSEMNVSTLELGDSALYLCASSSGWDRYEQYFGPGTRLTVT.